Below, 17 T cell receptor beta chains from the same sample are listed, as sequenced in a study of a mutant IDH1 vaccine in newly diagnosed glioma. Time point defined: week 5, during vaccination. Every vaccination contained 300 ug of the mutant IDH1 20-mer peptide and was paired with topical imiquimod. These receptors' antigens are unknown. Assay: immunoSEQ multiplex PCR; the TCRdb copy retains only in-frame clones and omits some. The sample comprises about 38,000 clones, approximately 80% of which are singletons, and around 5.5% rests with the top ten. This sample comprised PBMCs, obtained from a glioma patient whose treatment included an IDH1 peptide vaccine. The source of these receptors is a man aged 40-49 years with glioma.

The chain's CDR3 is CASSGDSSYEQYF. Here the CDR3 DNA reads TGTGCCAGCAGCGGGGACAGCTCCTACGAGCAGTACTTC. The V call is TRBV6-1, the J call TRBJ2-7; 7 positions agree with TRBD1. Germline V gene data show CDR1 as MNHNS and CDR2 as SASEGT. Unmatched junction bases numbered 2, after V lost 6 bases and J lost 0 bases. There are 13 residues in the CDR3.

The J gene is TRBJ2-3, the V gene TRBV7-2; 8 bases agree with TRBD2. CDR1 SGHTA and CDR2 FQGNSA come from the germline V gene. J lost 1 base, V lost 2 bases, and 2 bases had no gene match. The CDR3 has 15 residues. The CDR3 DNA is TGTGCCAGCAGCTTACAAGCGGGGGGCACAGATACGCAGTATTTT. The encoded protein is CASSLQAGGTDTQYF.

This rearrangement joins TRBV5-4 to TRBJ2-6; either TRBD1 or TRBD2 may supply D (5 bases each). Germline values: CDR1 SGHNT, CDR2 YYREEE (reference sequence). The CDR3 consists of 14 residues. Trimming took 4 bases from V and 4 from J, leaving 9 bases between them. In nucleotides, the CDR3 is TGTGCCAGCAGCGGCAGGGACGGGGCCAACGTCCTGACTTTC. This encodes CASSGRDGANVLTF.

J is TRBJ2-7 and V is TRBV2; a possible D gene is TRBD1 (5 bases). CDR1 and CDR2 from the germline V gene are SNHLY and FYNNEI. The CDR3 totals 15 residues. V was clipped by 5 bases and J by 0 bases, with 14 bases between them. The CDR3 nucleotides read TGTGCCAGCAGTCATAGGACACTGAGCTCCTACGAGCAGTACTTC. It codes for CASSHRTLSSYEQYF. Together with reference TRBV2 and TRBJ2-7, the CDR3 gives the full variable domain: EPEVTQTPSHQVTQMGQEVILRCVPISNHLYFYWYRQILGQKVEFLVSFYNNEISEKSEIFDDQFSVERPDGSNFTLKIRSTKLEDSAMYFCASSHRTLSSYEQYFGPGTRLTVT.

V gene TRBV5-4 combines with J gene TRBJ2-2; a possible D gene is TRBD1 (5 bases). CDR1 is SGHNT and CDR2 is YYREEE in the germline V gene (reference sequence). Trimming took off 3 bases at V and 0 bases at J, with 9 bases between the two ends. The CDR3 length is 15 residues. The CDR3 DNA follows: TGTGCCAGCAGCTGGTCGACAGCGAACACCGGGGAGCTGTTTTTT. Protein: CASSWSTANTGELFF.

This chain uses TRBV6-5 with TRBJ1-1, with TRBD1 identical over 7 bases. V dropped 5 bases and J dropped 6; count of bases not matched to a gene: 6. Germline V CDR1 and CDR2: MNHEY, SVGAGI. CDR3 size: 13 residues. In nucleotides, the CDR3 is TGTGCCAGCAGTGATACAGGGGTATCTGAAGCTTTCTTT. It encodes CASSDTGVSEAFF.

This chain joins TRBV19 and TRBJ1-5; D perhaps matches TRBD1 (5 bases). This CDR3 spans 16 amino acids. V was pared by 2 bases and J by 6 bases, with 17 bases between. CDR1 LNHDA and CDR2 SQIVND come from the germline V gene (reference sequence). Here the CDR3 DNA reads TGTGCCAGTAGTATATCGGGGGGAACCTACTCTCAGCCCCAGCATTTT. Its translation: CASSISGGTYSQPQHF.

V and J are TRBV2 and TRBJ1-2; D remains ambiguous. V lost 5 bases to trimming and J lost 0 bases, with 7 bases between them. The germline gives CDR1 SNHLY, CDR2 FYNNEI. This CDR3 has 13 residues. CDR3 nucleotides: TGTGCCAGCAGTACGGAGGCTAACTATGGCTACACCTTC. It codes for CASSTEANYGYTF.

In nucleotides, the CDR3 is TGTGCCAGCAGCGGTCCGGGACACCCGAACACTGAAGCTTTCTTT. Encoded protein: CASSGPGHPNTEAFF. This chain joins TRBV9 and TRBJ1-1, with D possibly matching TRBD1 (6 bases). This CDR3 contains 15 residues. Trimming took 3 bases from V and 1 from J, leaving 13 bases between them. Germline CDR1 reads SGDLS; CDR2 reads YYNGEE. Combining the CDR3 with reference TRBV9 and TRBJ1-1 gives the whole variable domain DSGVTQTPKHLITATGQRVTLRCSPRSGDLSVYWYQQSLDQGLQFLIQYYNGEERAKGNILERFSAQQFPDLHSELNLSSLELGDSALYFCASSGPGHPNTEAFFGQGTRLTVV.

The chain uses TRBV10-1 and TRBJ2-7; 10 bases line up with TRBD2. Germline V CDR1 and CDR2: WNHNN, SYGVQD (reference sequence). V lost 8 bases and J lost 2; bases outside the gene matches: 6. The CDR3 sequence is 14 residues long. CDR3 in DNA: TGCGCCAGCGGAGGGGGGACTAGCGCCTACGAGCAGTACTTC. Protein product: CASGGGTSAYEQYF.

V is TRBV6-5 and J is TRBJ2-5; D tentatively fits TRBD1 or TRBD2 (5 bases each). Germline V gene lookup returns CDR1 MNHEY and CDR2 SVGAGI. CDR3 length equals 13 residues. Trimming took 5 bases from V and 5 from J, leaving 12 bases between them. The CDR3 loop is CASSNGAGETQYF. CDR3 nucleotide sequence: TGTGCCAGCAGTAACGGGGCTGGGGAGACCCAGTACTTC.

The CDR3 loop is CAWSRAPTDTQYF. CDR3 in DNA: TGTGCCTGGAGCAGGGCCCCCACAGATACGCAGTATTTT. The V gene is TRBV30, the J gene TRBJ2-3, with D perhaps matching TRBD1 (5 bases). Germline values: CDR1 GTSNPN, CDR2 SVGIG (reference sequence). The CDR3 sequence is 13 residues long. Trimming took 3 bases from V and 2 from J, leaving 9 bases between them.

The chain links TRBV5-1 to TRBJ1-4; D perhaps matches TRBD1 (5 bases). CDR3 length equals 18 residues. Germline V CDR1 and CDR2: SGHRS, YFSETQ. The V end lost 4 bases, the J end lost 0 bases, and 19 bases lay between the germline ends. The DNA of the CDR3 is TGCGCCAGCAGCCCCGGACACGGCGGGTCTTCAACTAATGAAAAACTGTTTTTT. Amino acid sequence: CASSPGHGGSSTNEKLFF.

The CDR3 spells CASSLPGMETQYF. The CDR3 bases are TGTGCCAGCAGCTTGCCAGGGATGGAGACCCAGTACTTC. The V gene is TRBV5-4, the J gene TRBJ2-5, with a possible D match to TRBD1 (5 bases). The CDR3 sequence is 13 residues long. CDR1 and CDR2 from the germline V gene are SGHNT and YYREEE (reference sequence). Trimming stripped 1 base from V and 5 bases from J, with 9 bases between. Drawing the rest from reference TRBV5-4 and TRBJ2-5, the complete variable domain is ETGVTQSPTHLIKTRGQQVTLRCSSQSGHNTVSWYQQALGQGPQFIFQYYREEENGRGNFPPRFSGLQFPNYSSELNVNALELDDSALYLCASSLPGMETQYFGPGTRLLVL.

In this sample, this clone turned up once. V usage is TRBV21-1 and J usage is TRBJ1-2; the table's D call TRBD1 went unverified against the DNA. TRBV21-1 is assigned pseudogene status. The CDR3 is 15 amino acids. The CDR3 spells CASSKTQGKGGGYTF. The CDR3 nucleotides are TGTGCCAGCAGCAAAACACAGGGGAAGGGGGGAGGCTACACCTTC.

The chain links TRBV6-5 to TRBJ1-1; D uncertain. Trimming removed 2 bases at V and 0 bases at J, with 10 bases between. CDR3 size: 15 residues. Germline V gives CDR1 MNHEY, CDR2 SVGAGI. Here the CDR3 reads CASSYGPPLNTEAFF. CDR3 in DNA: TGTGCCAGCAGTTACGGGCCTCCCCTGAACACTGAAGCTTTCTTT.

This chain uses TRBV7-9 with TRBJ2-5, with 9 bases lining up with TRBD2. The CDR3 length is 13 residues. Germline V lookup: CDR1 SEHNR, CDR2 FQNEAQ (reference sequence). The V and J ends lost 1 base and 13 bases, in that order; junction bases with no gene match: 7. The chain's CDR3 is CASSLGSGGPTYF. CDR3 DNA: TGTGCCAGCAGCTTAGGTAGCGGGGGCCCAACGTACTTC.